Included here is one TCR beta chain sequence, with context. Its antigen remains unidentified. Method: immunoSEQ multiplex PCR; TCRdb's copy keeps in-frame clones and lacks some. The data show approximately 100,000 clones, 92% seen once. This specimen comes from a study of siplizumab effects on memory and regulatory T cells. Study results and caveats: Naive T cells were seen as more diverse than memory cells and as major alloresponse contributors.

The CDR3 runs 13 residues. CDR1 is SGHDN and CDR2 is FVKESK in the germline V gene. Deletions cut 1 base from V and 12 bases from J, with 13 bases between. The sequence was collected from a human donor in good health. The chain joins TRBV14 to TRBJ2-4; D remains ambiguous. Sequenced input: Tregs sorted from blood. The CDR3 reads CASSQGGSPYQYF. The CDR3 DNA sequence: TGTGCCAGCAGCCAAGGTGGCAGCCCCTATCAGTACTTC.